This TCR beta chain came from a study of blood T cell repertoires in COVID-19. In the study overall: The cDNA or gDNA used as material had been derived from T cells, B-cell-depleted T cells, or PBMCs.

Study processing details: Reference gene primers were amplified, and this amplification served to estimate nucleated cell counts. This table comes from immunoSEQ multiplex PCR, and its TCRdb copy is limited to in-frame clones, with some not included. V, J and clone size were drawn from that table, and D and trimming were deduced from the DNA. The sample has 150,000 to 200,000 clones; more than 80% are singletons. V was pared by 0 bases and J by 0 bases, with 7 bases of the junction left unmatched. Germline V CDR1 and CDR2: SGHTA, FQGTGA. This CDR3 contains 18 residues. This receptor was taken from a man aged 50 or older with acute or convalescent COVID-19. The chain employs TRBV7-3 and TRBJ2-7; 11 bases match TRBD2. The sequencing sample was made of peripheral blood. The CDR3 here is CASSLTGPTSGSSYEQYF. The CDR3 DNA reads TGTGCCAGCAGCTTAACGGGGCCTACTAGCGGGAGCTCCTACGAGCAGTACTTC.